Presented here are 20 T cell receptor beta chains from one specimen sequenced in a study of beta chain features in type 1 diabetes. Reverse transcription of all isolated RNA meant that expressed TCRB transcripts were sequenced. Measured with immunoSEQ multiplex PCR; TCRdb has only the in-frame clones, and not every one. The sample lists 680,000 or so clones; roughly a sixth were seen once. Sequencing was performed on naive CD4+ T cells from blood. Receptor source: a man in his late teens or twenties in good health.

This clone showed up just a few times. The chain uses TRBV29-1 and TRBJ1-1; 8 positions agree with TRBD1. After removal of 1 base from V and 3 bases from J, the junction contained 7 bases not matched to a gene. Germline V lookup: CDR1 SQVTM, CDR2 ANQGSEA. This CDR3 is 15 amino acids long. CDR3 coding DNA: TGCAGCGTTGAAGCGCCGGACAGGGAACACACTGAAGCTTTCTTT. Amino acids: CSVEAPDREHTEAFF. Complete variable domain (other parts from reference TRBV29-1 and TRBJ1-1): SAVISQKPSRDICQRGTSLTIQCQVDSQVTMMFWYRQQPGQSLTLIATANQGSEATYESGFVIDKFPISRPNLTFSTLTVSNMSPEDSSIYLCSVEAPDREHTEAFFGQGTRLTVV.

The rearrangement uses TRBV5-6 and TRBJ2-5, with unresolved D. The J call may not be correct, given that the DNA end is closer to TRBJ2-7. The CDR3 totals 13 residues. The germline gives CDR1 SGHDT, CDR2 YYEEEE. The CDR3 sequence: CASSLGSAYEQYF. CDR3 coding DNA: TGTGCCAGCAGCTTGGGATCCGCCTACGAGCAGTACTTC.

This clone has a single count. The V call is TRBV9, the J call TRBJ2-3; D could derive from TRBD1 or TRBD2 (5 bases each). The germline V and J ends were trimmed by 0 bases and 0 bases, with 11 bases remaining between them. This CDR3 comprises 16 residues. Germline CDR1 and CDR2: SGDLS and YYNGEE. The DNA of the CDR3 is TGTGCCAGCAGCGTAGGTCGGGGCCCAAGCACAGATACGCAGTATTTT. Protein: CASSVGRGPSTDTQYF.

The genes are TRBV5-1 and TRBJ2-4; either TRBD1 or TRBD2 may supply D (6 bases each). Germline-derived CDR1 and CDR2 are SGHRS and YFSETQ. The CDR3 sequence is 16 residues long. The V and J ends lost 2 bases and 0 bases respectively, with 12 bases between them. CDR3 in amino acids: CASSLQGLIAKNIQYF. CDR3 coding DNA: TGCGCCAGCAGCTTACAGGGACTCATAGCCAAAAACATTCAGTACTTC.

This chain links TRBV20-1 with TRBJ1-6; D uncertain. The CDR3 length is 11 residues. CDR1 DFQATT and CDR2 SNEGSKA come from the germline V gene (reference sequence). V lost 6 bases, J lost 7 bases, and 7 bases lay in between. The DNA for the CDR3 is TGCAGTGCCCTACAGAATTCACCCCTCCACTTT. It specifies CSALQNSPLHF.

The gene calls are TRBV2 and TRBJ2-7, with D maybe TRBD2 (6 bases). There are 12 residues in the CDR3. The germline V gene has CDR1 SNHLY and CDR2 FYNNEI. V was trimmed by 6 bases and J by 5 bases, leaving 11 bases between them. The CDR3 region has the DNA TGTGCCAGCAGGGGACTGAAGAACGAGCAGTACTTC. It yields the protein CASRGLKNEQYF.

The chain links TRBV19 to TRBJ1-6; a weak D match, TRBD1 (5 bases). V gave up 9 bases and J gave up 6 bases, with 15 bases separating them. Germline V CDR1 and CDR2: LNHDA, SQIVND (reference sequence). The CDR3 covers 14 residues. The CDR3 region is CASLPGPRNSPLHF. The CDR3 bases are TGTGCCAGCCTTCCGGGACCGCGTAATTCACCCCTCCACTTT. The variable domain in full, with the rest retrieved from reference TRBV19 and TRBJ1-6, is DGGITQSPKYLFRKEGQNVTLSCEQNLNHDAMYWYRQDPGQGLRLIYYSQIVNDFQKGDIAEGYSVSREKKESFPLTVTSAQKNPTAFYLCASLPGPRNSPLHFGNGTRLTVT.

The rearrangement uses TRBV9 and TRBJ2-7; 7 positions agree with TRBD1. CDR1 is SGDLS and CDR2 is YYNGEE in the germline V gene. J gave up 2 bases and V 1 base, and 3 bases lay outside the gene matches. This CDR3 has 14 amino acids. The CDR3 DNA is TGTGCCAGCAGCGTATCCACAGGGGCCTACGAGCAGTACTTC. It encodes CASSVSTGAYEQYF.

The sample holds a few counts of this clone. The identical CDR3 is also encoded by other nucleotide sequences in the sample. The chain employs TRBV10-3 and TRBJ1-1; no firm D call. CDR1 and CDR2 (germline): ENHRY, SYGVKD. The CDR3 extends over 12 amino acids. V was trimmed by 4 bases and J by 1 base, leaving 4 bases between them. The CDR3 reads CAISGRNTEAFF. DNA of the CDR3: TGTGCCATCAGTGGTAGGAACACTGAAGCTTTCTTT.

This clone has only a few counts. This rearrangement joins TRBV14 to TRBJ1-6; unclear D gene. With 0 bases removed from V and 7 bases from J, the gap between germline ends came to 4 bases. Germline V gives CDR1 SGHDN, CDR2 FVKESK. The length of the CDR3 is 13 residues. For the CDR3, the DNA is TGTGCCAGCAGCCAAGAAAAGAATTCACCCCTCCACTTT. Encoded protein: CASSQEKNSPLHF.

The V and J genes are TRBV6-5 and TRBJ2-7; 7 positions agree with TRBD1. The trim removed 8 bases at V and 3 bases at J, leaving 7 bases unmatched. There are 13 residues in the CDR3. CDR1 MNHEY and CDR2 SVGAGI come from the germline V gene. The CDR3 spells CASARDSFYEQYF. For the CDR3, the DNA is TGTGCCAGCGCCCGGGACAGTTTCTACGAGCAGTACTTC.

This clone was detected only a few times. The rearrangement links TRBV15 to TRBJ2-5; no reliable D call. V was shortened by 3 bases and J by 0 bases, with 5 bases between the two germline ends. This CDR3 spans 13 amino acids. CDR1 is LNHNV, CDR2 YYDKDF, per germline (reference sequence). The CDR3 coding sequence is TGTGCCACCAGCAGGGAGCACCAAGAGACCCAGTACTTC. Its protein is CATSREHQETQYF.

V and J are TRBV2 and TRBJ1-5; 8 nucleotides match TRBD1. Per the germline V gene, CDR1 is SNHLY and CDR2 is FYNNEI. J lost 6 bases, V lost 1 base, and 2 bases had no gene match. The CDR3 extends over 14 amino acids. CDR3 amino acids: CASSEGTGSQPQHF. DNA of the CDR3: TGTGCCAGCAGTGAAGGGACAGGGAGTCAGCCCCAGCATTTT.

The rearrangement uses TRBV9 and TRBJ2-3; 11 bases are a match to TRBD2. Trimming took 4 bases from V and 6 from J; bases not matched to a gene: 10. The CDR3 consists of 16 residues. Germline CDR1 SGDLS, CDR2 YYNGEE. Here the CDR3 DNA reads TGTGCCAGCAGCCTACTAGCGGGGGAACCATGGGATACGCAGTATTTT. It specifies CASSLLAGEPWDTQYF. The full variable domain, in which reference TRBV9 and TRBJ2-3 provide the parts outside the CDR3, is DSGVTQTPKHLITATGQRVTLRCSPRSGDLSVYWYQQSLDQGLQFLIQYYNGEERAKGNILERFSAQQFPDLHSELNLSSLELGDSALYFCASSLLAGEPWDTQYFGPGTRLTVL.

This clone was seen only a few times. J is TRBJ2-1 and V is TRBV2; D is unclear. CDR1 is SNHLY, CDR2 FYNNEI, per germline. Trimming took off 3 bases at V and 1 base at J, with 10 bases between the two ends. CDR3 length: 15 amino acids. The CDR3 is CASSEGGRSYNEQFF. In DNA, the CDR3 is TGTGCCAGCAGTGAGGGCGGTAGATCCTACAATGAGCAGTTCTTC.

This clone was detected only a few times. V usage is TRBV18 and J usage is TRBJ2-7; D remains unclear. This CDR3 is 14 amino acids long. V dropped 2 bases and J dropped 7 bases, with 15 bases sitting between them. Germline values: CDR1 KGHSH, CDR2 LQKENI. This CDR3 is CASSPRAGPLEQYF. CDR3 nucleotides: TGTGCCAGCTCACCAAGGGCAGGCCCTCTAGAGCAGTACTTC.

This sequence joins TRBV7-2 and TRBJ2-1, with D uncertain. The germline gives CDR1 SGHTA, CDR2 FQGNSA. V lost 11 bases to trimming and J lost 11 bases, with 22 bases between them. The CDR3 covers 13 residues. Here the CDR3 DNA reads TGTGCCGCCACCCCTTTCGCTGGCGGTAAGCAGTTCTTC. Its protein is CAATPFAGGKQFF. Full variable domain (remainder filled in from reference TRBV7-2 and TRBJ2-1): GAGVSQSPSNKVTEKGKDVELRCDPISGHTALYWYRQSLGQGLEFLIYFQGNSAPDKSGLPSDRFSAERTGGSVSTLTIQRTQQEDSAVYLCAATPFAGGKQFFGPGTRLTVL.

This clone turned up a few times. The rearrangement uses TRBV6-1 and TRBJ1-5; the D gene is possibly TRBD1 (6 bases). This CDR3 contains 14 residues. Germline V gives CDR1 MNHNS, CDR2 SASEGT. Trimming shortened V by 5 bases and J by 3 bases, and 11 bases separated the two germline ends. The CDR3 region is CASSIGQNNQPQHF. In nucleotides, the CDR3 is TGTGCCAGCAGTATTGGACAGAACAATCAGCCCCAGCATTTT.

The chain links TRBV29-1 to TRBJ2-5; D is ambiguous. Germline CDR1 is SQVTM and CDR2 is ANQGSEA. CDR3 length equals 14 residues. With 3 bases removed from V and 7 bases from J, the gap between germline ends came to 18 bases. The CDR3 protein is CSVDVGWPSGTQYF. Written as DNA, the CDR3 is TGCAGCGTTGACGTGGGCTGGCCTTCCGGGACCCAGTACTTC.

This rearrangement joins TRBV6-1 to TRBJ1-1; the D is unclear. Germline CDR1 reads MNHNS; CDR2 reads SASEGT. This CDR3 is 13 amino acids long. V shed 3 bases and J shed 11 bases, with 16 bases lying between them. The CDR3 coding sequence is TGTGCCAGCAGTGAGGGCGGGTATAGTAGTGCTTTCTTT. Protein: CASSEGGYSSAFF.